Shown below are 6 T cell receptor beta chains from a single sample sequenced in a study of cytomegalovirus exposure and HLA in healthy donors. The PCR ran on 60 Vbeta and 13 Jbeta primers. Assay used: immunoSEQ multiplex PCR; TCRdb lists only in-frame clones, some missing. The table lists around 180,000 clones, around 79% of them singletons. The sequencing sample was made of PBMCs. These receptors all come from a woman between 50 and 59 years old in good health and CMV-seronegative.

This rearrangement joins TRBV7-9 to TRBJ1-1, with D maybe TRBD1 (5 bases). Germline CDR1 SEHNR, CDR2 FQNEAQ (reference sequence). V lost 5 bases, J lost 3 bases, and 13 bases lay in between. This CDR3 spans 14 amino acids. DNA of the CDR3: TGTGCCAGCAGCCCGGGAGACAGAGACACTGAAGCTTTCTTT. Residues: CASSPGDRDTEAFF.

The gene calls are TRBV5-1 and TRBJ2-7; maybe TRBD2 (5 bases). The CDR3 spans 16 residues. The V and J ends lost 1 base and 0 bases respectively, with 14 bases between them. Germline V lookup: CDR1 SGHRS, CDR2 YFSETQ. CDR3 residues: CASSLYSERLSYEQYF. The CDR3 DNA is TGCGCCAGCAGCTTGTATTCTGAGCGGCTCTCCTACGAGCAGTACTTC.

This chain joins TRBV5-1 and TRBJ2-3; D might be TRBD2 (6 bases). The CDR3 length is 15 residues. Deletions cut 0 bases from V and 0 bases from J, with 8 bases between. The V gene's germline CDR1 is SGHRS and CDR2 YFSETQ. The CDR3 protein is CASSLGGVSTDTQYF. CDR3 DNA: TGCGCCAGCAGCTTGGGGGGGGTCAGCACAGATACGCAGTATTTT.

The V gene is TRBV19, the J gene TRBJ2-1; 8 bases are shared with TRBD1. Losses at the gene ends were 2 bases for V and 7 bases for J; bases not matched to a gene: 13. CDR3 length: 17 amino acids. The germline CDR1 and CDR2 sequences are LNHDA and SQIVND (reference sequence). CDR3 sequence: CASSISLDRVRGNEQFF. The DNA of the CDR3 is TGTGCCAGTAGTATATCCTTGGACAGGGTTAGGGGGAATGAGCAGTTCTTC.

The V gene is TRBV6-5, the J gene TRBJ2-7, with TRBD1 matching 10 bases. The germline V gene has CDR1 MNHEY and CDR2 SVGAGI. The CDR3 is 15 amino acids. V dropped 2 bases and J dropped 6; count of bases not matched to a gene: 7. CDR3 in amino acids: CASSYPGQGRFEQYF. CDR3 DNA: TGTGCCAGCAGTTACCCGGGACAGGGGAGGTTCGAGCAGTACTTC.

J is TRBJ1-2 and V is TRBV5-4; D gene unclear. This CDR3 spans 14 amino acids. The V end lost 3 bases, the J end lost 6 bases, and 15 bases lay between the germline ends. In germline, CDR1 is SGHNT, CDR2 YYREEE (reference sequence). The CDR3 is CASSSKRWSDGYTF. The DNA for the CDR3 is TGTGCCAGCAGCTCCAAACGGTGGTCGGATGGCTACACCTTC.